These T cell receptor beta chains were read from a single sample in a study of blood T cell repertoires in COVID-19. This table comes from immunoSEQ multiplex PCR, and its TCRdb copy is limited to in-frame clones, with some not included. The data contain 3,000 to 4,500 clones, about 74% of them singletons. What was sequenced was peripheral blood. Source of these receptors: a human donor in a cohort sampled during active COVID-19. CDR3s include the opening cysteine and the closing phenylalanine or tryptophan. A D gene is named only where the DNA matches it firmly. A row's size may be missing; if present it is once, few, many or a size class.

clone size	J gene	V gene	D gene	CDR3 protein	CDR3 DNA
NA	TRBJ1-2	TRBV7-9	NA	CASSTRQKGDYGYTF	TGTGCCAGCAGCACACGACAGAAAGGTGACTATGGCTACACCTTC
few	TRBJ2-3	TRBV19	TRBD2	CASSTRGLGSDTQYF	TGTGCCAGTAGTACCCGGGGACTAGGGTCAGATACGCAGTATTTT
few	TRBJ1-3	TRBV4-1	NA	CASSQPRSTGFGNTIYF	TGCGCCAGCAGCCAGCCGAGATCGACTGGGTTTGGAAACACCATATATTTT
NA	TRBJ2-5	TRBV18	TRBD1	CASSPGQGASETQYF	TGTGCCAGCTCACCCGGGCAGGGGGCTTCAGAGACCCAGTACTTC
NA	TRBJ2-7	TRBV7-8	NA	CASTLGGGRLANSYEQYF	TGTGCCAGCACCTTAGGGGGGGGGCGCTTAGCAAACTCCTACGAGCAGTACTTC
NA	TRBJ2-2	TRBV2	NA	CASSAVREPGTGELFF	TGTGCCAGCAGTGCGGTCCGGGAGCCTGGCACCGGGGAGCTGTTTTTT
NA	TRBJ2-3	TRBV29-1	NA	CSVGPILGRQYF	TGCAGCGTTGGCCCCATCCTAGGGAGGCAGTATTTT
NA	TRBJ2-1	TRBV7-3	NA	CASSLTVGGLSEQFF	TGTGCCAGCAGCTTAACAGTGGGGGGGCTAAGTGAGCAGTTCTTC
NA	TRBJ1-1	TRBV7-2	NA	CASSLVRSNEAFF	TGTGCCAGCAGCTTAGTGCGAAGCAATGAAGCTTTCTTT
NA	TRBJ2-3	TRBV2	NA	CASSDNGRGAGTDTQYF	TGTGCCAGCAGTGACAATGGGAGGGGGGCTGGCACAGATACGCAGTATTTT
NA	TRBJ2-3	TRBV9	NA	CASSGDTDTQYF	TGTGCCAGCAGCGGAGACACAGATACGCAGTATTTT
NA	TRBJ2-1	TRBV3-1/TRBV3-2	TRBD2	CASSLSGSHEQFF	TGTGCCAGCAGTCTTAGCGGGAGTCATGAGCAGTTCTTC
NA	TRBJ1-1	TRBV27	TRBD1	CASSLDRGYTEAFF	TGTGCCAGCAGTTTGGACAGGGGGTATACTGAAGCTTTCTTT
once	TRBJ1-1	TRBV6-5	TRBD1	CASSYSDRATEAFF	TGTGCCAGCAGTTACTCGGACAGGGCCACTGAAGCTTTCTTT
NA	TRBJ2-7	TRBV20-1	TRBD1	CSANQGVEQYF	TGCAGTGCTAACCAGGGGGTCGAGCAGTACTTC
NA	TRBJ1-2	TRBV5-1	TRBD1	CASSLGQADGYTF	TGCGCCAGCAGCCTCGGACAGGCTGATGGCTACACCTTC
NA	TRBJ2-2	TRBV19	NA	CASSKVTPGTGELFF	TGTGCCAGTAGTAAGGTGACCCCAGGCACCGGGGAGCTGTTTTTT
NA	TRBJ1-1	TRBV3-1/TRBV3-2	NA	CASSQADSSGMNTEAFF	TGTGCCAGCAGCCAAGCGGACAGTAGCGGGATGAACACTGAAGCTTTCTTT
NA	TRBJ1-5	TRBV28	TRBD1	CASSFNRLGTGGSLSNQPQHF	TGTGCCAGCAGTTTTAATCGATTAGGGACAGGGGGCAGTTTAAGCAATCAGCCCCAGCATTTT
NA	TRBJ2-1	TRBV7-2	NA	CASSLVGGYNEQFF	TGTGCCAGCAGCTTAGTCGGGGGATACAATGAGCAGTTCTTC
NA	TRBJ2-5	TRBV30	TRBD1	CAWETGIQETQYF	TGTGCCTGGGAGACAGGGATCCAAGAGACCCAGTACTTC
NA	TRBJ1-2	TRBV9	NA	CASSGDGGGGLGYTF	TGTGCCAGCAGCGGCGACGGCGGGGGGGGCCTTGGCTACACCTTC
NA	TRBJ1-1	TRBV2	TRBD1	CASGGQGYTEAFF	TGTGCCAGCGGTGGACAGGGTTACACTGAAGCTTTCTTT
NA	TRBJ2-1	TRBV7-3	TRBD2	CASSPRLAGYNEQFF	TGTGCCAGCAGCCCCAGACTAGCGGGGTACAATGAGCAGTTCTTC
NA	TRBJ2-1	TRBV9	TRBD1	CASSRTGSSYNEQFF	TGTGCCAGCAGCCGGACAGGGAGCTCCTACAATGAGCAGTTCTTC
NA	TRBJ1-2	TRBV24-1	NA	CATSDARQARHGYTF	TGTGCCACCAGTGACGCCAGACAGGCTCGCCATGGCTACACCTTC
NA	TRBJ1-6	TRBV6-2/TRBV6-3	TRBD1	CASSPGQASSPLHF	TGTGCCAGCAGCCCGGGACAGGCTAGTTCACCCCTCCACTTT
NA	TRBJ2-2	TRBV7-5	NA	CVRSLLPYARGAGELFF	TGTGTCAGAAGCTTATTGCCCTATGCCAGGGGCGCCGGGGAGCTGTTTTTT
NA	TRBJ2-6	TRBV28	NA	CASSSPQGHTGSGANVLTF	TGTGCCAGCAGTTCCCCCCAGGGACACACCGGCTCTGGGGCCAACGTCCTGACTTTC
once	TRBJ1-5	TRBV5-1	NA	CASSLGGGQPQHF	TGCGCCAGCAGCTTGGGTGGAGGCCAGCCCCAGCATTTT
NA	TRBJ2-5	TRBV19	NA	CASSPRTVFQETQYF	TGTGCCAGTAGTCCTAGGACAGTCTTTCAAGAGACCCAGTACTTC
NA	TRBJ2-2	TRBV29-1	TRBD1	CSVATDRELTGELFF	TGCAGCGTAGCCACGGACAGGGAACTCACCGGGGAGCTGTTTTTT
NA	TRBJ2-3	TRBV20-1	NA	CSAPKTDTQYF	TGCAGTGCTCCAAAAACAGATACGCAGTATTTT
NA	TRBJ1-1	TRBV6-5	NA	CASSLSTGNTEAFF	TGTGCCAGCAGTTTATCGACAGGCAACACTGAAGCTTTCTTT
NA	TRBJ1-2	TRBV28	NA	CASSLWDTFYGYTF	TGTGCCAGCAGTTTATGGGACACCTTCTATGGCTACACCTTC
NA	TRBJ1-1	TRBV15	NA	CATSRAEQDTEAFF	TGTGCCACCAGCAGAGCAGAGCAGGACACTGAAGCTTTCTTT
NA	TRBJ2-6	TRBV4-3	NA	CASSQDSGGAGANVLTF	TGCGCCAGCAGCCAAGATTCGGGGGGCGCTGGGGCCAACGTCCTGACTTTC
NA	TRBJ1-4	TRBV4-1	NA	CASSLTGRDNEKLFF	TGCGCCAGCAGCCTGACTGGACGGGATAATGAAAAACTGTTTTTT
NA	TRBJ2-5	TRBV12-2	NA	CATIVREGRLETQYF	TGTGCAACGATAGTCCGGGAGGGCCGGTTAGAGACCCAGTACTTC
few	TRBJ1-2	TRBV7-3	NA	CASSPQAGAGYGYTF	TGTGCCAGCAGCCCCCAAGCAGGGGCTGGCTATGGCTACACCTTC
NA	TRBJ2-2	TRBV7-6	TRBD1	CASSWGQGAGGELFF	TGTGCCAGCAGCTGGGGACAGGGGGCCGGCGGGGAGCTGTTTTTT
NA	TRBJ1-1	TRBV19	TRBD1	CASTDRGGDTEAFF	TGTGCCAGTACCGACAGGGGGGGGGACACTGAAGCTTTCTTT